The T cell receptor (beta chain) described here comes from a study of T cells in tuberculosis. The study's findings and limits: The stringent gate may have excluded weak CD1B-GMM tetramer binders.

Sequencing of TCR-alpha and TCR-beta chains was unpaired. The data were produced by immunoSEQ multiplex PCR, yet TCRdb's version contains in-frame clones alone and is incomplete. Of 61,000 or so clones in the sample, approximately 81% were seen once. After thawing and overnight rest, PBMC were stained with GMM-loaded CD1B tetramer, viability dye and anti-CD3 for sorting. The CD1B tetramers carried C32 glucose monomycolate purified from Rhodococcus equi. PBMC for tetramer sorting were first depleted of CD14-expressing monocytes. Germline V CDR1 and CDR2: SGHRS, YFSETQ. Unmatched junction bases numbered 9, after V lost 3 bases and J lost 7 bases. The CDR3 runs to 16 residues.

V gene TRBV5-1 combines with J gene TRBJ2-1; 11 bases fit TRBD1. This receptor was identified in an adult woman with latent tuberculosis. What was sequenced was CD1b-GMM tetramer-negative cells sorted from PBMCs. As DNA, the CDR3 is TGCGCCAGCAGCTGGACCCCGGGACAGGGGGTAAATGAGCAGTTCTTC. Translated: CASSWTPGQGVNEQFF.